A single T cell receptor beta chain is shown here with its context. This sample is drawn from a study of glioma-infiltrating T cells after dendritic cell vaccination. Study information: Patients received three intradermal dendritic cell vaccine injections at biweekly intervals.

The time point denotes: after dendritic cell vaccination, including at tumor progression/relapse. Selection required adequate fresh-frozen tumor tissue plus more than two years' survival data. Assay: immunoSEQ multiplex PCR; the TCRdb copy retains only in-frame clones and omits some. Among about 110,000 clones listed, roughly 89% were seen once. Germline CDR1 is SGHNT and CDR2 is YYREEE (reference sequence). Losses at the gene ends were 2 bases for V and 3 bases for J; bases not matched to a gene: 6. There are 15 residues in the CDR3. This receptor was identified in a human donor with glioblastoma. The chain links TRBV5-4 to TRBJ2-3; 7 nucleotides match TRBD2. This sample comprised blood, obtained after dendritic cell vaccination. The CDR3, as DNA: TGTGCCAGCAGCTTTGAGTGGGGGGGAACAGATACGCAGTATTTT. Translation gives CASSFEWGGTDTQYF.